The 28 T cell receptor beta chains reported below all come from one sample, sequenced in a study of blood T cell repertoires in COVID-19. Here immunoSEQ multiplex PCR was the method, and the copy in TCRdb shows in-frame clones only, minus some. Of about 48,000 clones detected, approximately 87% appear once; the ten largest clones hold 5.5% to 7%. Input material: peripheral blood. These receptors originate from a woman aged 55-70 years with acute or convalescent COVID-19.

The CDR3 region has the DNA TGCGCCAGCAGCTTGGTTCTAGCGGGTAGAGGGAATGAGCAGTTCTTC. Amino acid sequence: CASSLVLAGRGNEQFF. The chain carries TRBV5-1 and TRBJ2-1; TRBD2 aligns across 8 bases. Germline assignment: CDR1 SGHRS and CDR2 YFSETQ. The CDR3 has 16 amino acids. The junction had 9 bases not matched to a gene; V was cut back by 0 bases and J by 7 bases.

V usage is TRBV14 and J usage is TRBJ2-3, with TRBD2 matching 9 bases. J gave up 6 bases and V 3 bases, and 13 bases lay outside the gene matches. The germline gives CDR1 SGHDN, CDR2 FVKESK. The CDR3 spans 17 residues. In DNA, the CDR3 is TGTGCCAGCAGCCAGCGGAATCCTAGCGGGATCGGGGATACGCAGTATTTT. The encoded protein is CASSQRNPSGIGDTQYF.

This rearrangement joins TRBV7-6 to TRBJ2-5, with TRBD2 as a possible D gene (6 bases). V was pared by 5 bases and J by 4 bases, with 8 bases between. This CDR3 contains 12 residues. CDR1 is SGHVS, CDR2 FNYEAQ, per germline. Written as DNA, the CDR3 is TGTGCCAGCAGCGGGGGAGGAGAGACCCAGTACTTC. Its translation: CASSGGGETQYF. Supplemented by reference TRBV7-6 and TRBJ2-5, the full variable domain reads GAGVSQSPRYKVTKRGQDVALRCDPISGHVSLYWYRQALGQGPEFLTYFNYEAQQDKSGLPNDRFSAERPEGSISTLTIQRTEQRDSAMYRCASSGGGETQYFGPGTRLLVL.

The V gene is TRBV3-1 (or the pseudogene TRBV3-2), the J gene TRBJ2-3; 12 bases match TRBD2. The junction had 13 bases not matched to a gene; V was cut back by 2 bases and J by 4 bases. Germline V gene sequence: CDR1 LGHDT, CDR2 YNNKEL (reference sequence). The CDR3 has 19 residues. This chain's CDR3 is CASSQPGLAGTFMSDTQYF. The CDR3, as DNA: TGTGCCAGCAGCCAACCCGGACTAGCGGGAACCTTCATGTCAGATACGCAGTATTTT.

The gene calls are TRBV6-5 and TRBJ2-5; TRBD1 aligns across 7 bases. The CDR3 covers 14 residues. Trimming took 6 bases from V and 1 from J; bases not matched to a gene: 5. Looked up from germline, CDR1 is MNHEY and CDR2 is SVGAGI. In DNA form, the CDR3 reads TGTGCCAGCAGACTCTCAGGGGGCCAAGAGACCCAGTACTTC. Translated, it gives CASRLSGGQETQYF.

This clone came up once. DNA for the CDR3: TGTGCCAGCAGGCCTCCGGGACTCCTATACGGCTACACCTTC. Protein product: CASRPPGLLYGYTF. The gene calls are TRBV28 and TRBJ1-2, with TRBD1 as a possible D gene (5 bases). Germline V gene sequence: CDR1 MDHEN, CDR2 SYDVKM. The CDR3 has 14 residues. V was trimmed by 6 bases and J by 8 bases, leaving 19 bases between them.

The chain uses TRBV3-1 (or the pseudogene TRBV3-2) and TRBJ1-3; D unresolved. Trimming took 2 bases from V and 4 from J, leaving 3 bases between them. The CDR3 is made up of 12 amino acids. The germline V gene has CDR1 LGHDT and CDR2 YNNKEL (reference sequence). This CDR3 reads CASSQQGNTIYF. CDR3 DNA: TGTGCCAGCAGCCAACAGGGAAACACCATATATTTT.

This chain links TRBV27 with TRBJ2-7; 10 bases fit TRBD1. Trimming took 5 bases from V and 3 from J; bases not matched to a gene: 7. From germline, CDR1 is MNHEY and CDR2 SMNVEV (reference sequence). This CDR3 region has 15 residues. The CDR3 protein is CASSLHRDRGYEQYF. CDR3 DNA sequence: TGTGCCAGCAGTCTCCACCGGGACAGGGGCTACGAGCAGTACTTC.

The chain recombines TRBV18 with TRBJ2-3; 7 bases align to TRBD2. The germline gives CDR1 KGHSH, CDR2 LQKENI. J gave up 0 bases and V 1 base, and 4 bases lay outside the gene matches. CDR3 length: 16 amino acids. DNA of the CDR3: TGTGCCAGCTCACCACTAGCGGGCGTTAGCACAGATACGCAGTATTTT. Its protein is CASSPLAGVSTDTQYF. Full variable domain (rest looked up from reference TRBV18 and TRBJ2-3): NAGVMQNPRHLVRRRGQEARLRCSPMKGHSHVYWYRQLPEEGLKFMVYLQKENIIDESGMPKERFSAEFPKEGPSILRIQQVVRGDSAAYFCASSPLAGVSTDTQYFGPGTRLTVL.

The J gene is TRBJ1-5, the V gene TRBV6-6; a possible D gene is TRBD1 (6 bases). In germline, CDR1 is MNHNY, CDR2 SVGAGI (reference sequence). The CDR3 has 13 amino acids. Trimming stripped 11 bases from V and 6 bases from J, with 17 bases between. The CDR3 loop is CAGTREVGQPQHF. The DNA of the CDR3 is TGTGCCGGGACAAGAGAAGTGGGTCAGCCCCAGCATTTT.

The table lists this clone with a count of one. The genes are TRBV19 and TRBJ1-2; 9 nucleotides line up with TRBD1. The CDR3 loop spans 14 amino acids. Germline V gives CDR1 LNHDA, CDR2 SQIVND (reference sequence). The V segment lost 4 bases and the J segment 1 base; nucleotides outside the gene matches: 1. In DNA, the CDR3 is TGTGCCAGTAGTACGGGACAGGGTAACTATGGCTACACCTTC. Its protein product is CASSTGQGNYGYTF.

The genes are TRBV5-4 and TRBJ2-1; 10 nucleotides agree with TRBD2. Trimming took 3 bases from V and 6 from J; bases not matched to a gene: 6. The CDR3 totals 15 residues. CDR1 and CDR2 (germline): SGHNT, YYREEE (reference sequence). The CDR3 spells CASSSVAGGGNEQFF. CDR3 sequence (DNA): TGTGCCAGCAGCTCAGTAGCGGGGGGAGGCAATGAGCAGTTCTTC.

The chain couples TRBV6-5 to TRBJ2-7, with 10 bases lining up with TRBD1. The CDR3 is 15 residues long. Germline V gene data show CDR1 as MNHEY and CDR2 as SVGAGI. Trimming took 5 bases from V and 2 from J; bases not matched to a gene: 6. Written as DNA, the CDR3 is TGTGCCAGCAGTCCCCGGGACAGGGGCACCTACGAGCAGTACTTC. As protein: CASSPRDRGTYEQYF.

The chain couples TRBV6-4 to TRBJ2-7; no reliable D call. The CDR3 is 10 residues long. V was trimmed by 8 bases and J by 4 bases, leaving 6 bases between them. Germline values: CDR1 MRHNA, CDR2 SNTAGT. For the CDR3, the DNA is TGTGCCAGCCCGTATTACGAGCAGTACTTC. Translating it yields CASPYYEQYF.

This rearrangement joins TRBV24-1 to TRBJ1-5; 7 bases fit TRBD1. This CDR3 has 14 residues. Germline values: CDR1 KGHDR, CDR2 SFDVKD. Trimming cost V 3 bases and J 5 bases; bases outside gene matches: 3. CDR3 bases: TGTGCCACCAGTGATGGGGACAGAGATCAGCCCCAGCATTTT. Protein product: CATSDGDRDQPQHF.

The table lists this clone with a count of one. The chain has TRBV12-3 or TRBV12-4 and TRBJ1-1; D might be TRBD1 (5 bases). V was trimmed by 7 bases and J by 6 bases, leaving 15 bases between them. CDR3 length equals 13 residues. The CDR3 nucleotides read TGTGCCAGCAATTTGGGGCAGGGCGCTGAAGCTTTCTTT. Translated, it gives CASNLGQGAEAFF.

The chain is built from TRBV29-1 and TRBJ2-1; 13 bases are shared with TRBD2. J was trimmed by 6 bases and V by 3 bases; bases with no gene match: 5. Germline values: CDR1 SQVTM, CDR2 ANQGSEA. The CDR3 extends over 15 amino acids. The CDR3 region has the DNA TGCAGCGTTGATGCTGGGACTAGCGGGGCCAATGAGCAGTTCTTC. Amino acids: CSVDAGTSGANEQFF.

This clone was observed a single time. The rearrangement links TRBV28 to TRBJ1-1; possible D gene TRBD1, 5 bases. Trimming left V 4 bases short and J 2 bases short, with 14 bases between. CDR3 length equals 15 residues. Germline V CDR1 and CDR2: MDHEN, SYDVKM. CDR3: CASSSEGAINTEAFF. The CDR3 DNA reads TGTGCCAGCAGTTCCGAAGGGGCGATCAACACTGAAGCTTTCTTT.

The J gene is TRBJ1-2, the V gene TRBV2; the D is unclear. The CDR3 is 13 amino acids. Trimming shortened V by 2 bases and J by 4 bases, and 8 bases separated the two germline ends. CDR1 is SNHLY and CDR2 is FYNNEI in the germline V gene. The CDR3 coding sequence is TGTGCCAGCAGTGAATCCGGGGTCTATGGCTACACCTTC. Its translation is CASSESGVYGYTF. The whole variable domain, remainder taken from reference TRBV2 and TRBJ1-2, is EPEVTQTPSHQVTQMGQEVILRCVPISNHLYFYWYRQILGQKVEFLVSFYNNEISEKSEIFDDQFSVERPDGSNFTLKIRSTKLEDSAMYFCASSESGVYGYTFGSGTRLTVV.

The chain employs TRBV2 and TRBJ2-7; D possibly corresponds to TRBD1 (6 bases). Trimming cost V 4 bases and J 2 bases, with 12 bases left between them. The CDR3 has 14 residues. Per the germline V gene, CDR1 is SNHLY and CDR2 is FYNNEI. The CDR3 DNA follows: TGTGCCAGCAGTGGACTACAGGGTGCCTACGAGCAGTACTTC. It codes for CASSGLQGAYEQYF.

The chain has TRBV9 and TRBJ1-2; 8 bases map to TRBD1. The CDR3 sequence is 15 residues long. Germline V CDR1 and CDR2: SGDLS, YYNGEE. Trimming cost V 3 bases and J 4 bases; bases outside gene matches: 8. In DNA form, the CDR3 reads TGTGCCAGCAGCGAGAGGACAGGGAGTCTCTATGGCTACACCTTC. This gives the protein CASSERTGSLYGYTF.

The V call is TRBV6-6, the J call TRBJ2-3; 9 bases map to TRBD1. The V and J ends lost 6 bases and 5 bases, in that order; junction bases with no gene match: 3. This CDR3 is built from 13 residues. CDR1 MNHNY and CDR2 SVGAGI come from the germline V gene (reference sequence). CDR3: CASSWDREDTQYF. DNA of the CDR3: TGTGCCAGCAGCTGGGACAGGGAAGATACGCAGTATTTT.

The chain recombines TRBV6-5 with TRBJ1-2; tentative D call: TRBD1 (5 bases). V was trimmed by 6 bases and J by 2 bases, leaving 16 bases between them. This CDR3 is built from 15 residues. Germline loops: CDR1 MNHEY, CDR2 SVGAGI. CDR3 protein: CASSWGGNSNYGYTF. CDR3 bases: TGTGCCAGCAGCTGGGGGGGAAATAGCAACTATGGCTACACCTTC.

In its sample, this clone was seen once. The V and J genes are TRBV3-1 (or the pseudogene TRBV3-2) and TRBJ2-2; D is perhaps TRBD1 (7 bases). Trimming stripped 4 bases from V and 2 bases from J, with 14 bases between. Germline assignment: CDR1 LGHDT and CDR2 YNNKEL (reference sequence). CDR3 length: 16 amino acids. The CDR3 nucleotides read TGTGCCAGCAGCCGATCAGGGGGGATAAACACCGGGGAGCTGTTTTTT. Translated: CASSRSGGINTGELFF.

The V gene is TRBV30, the J gene TRBJ1-4; tentative D call: TRBD1 (6 bases). With 3 bases removed from V and 8 bases from J, the gap between germline ends came to 19 bases. CDR1 GTSNPN and CDR2 SVGIG come from the germline V gene (reference sequence). The CDR3 has 15 amino acids. CDR3 sequence: CAWRESTGIREKLFF. The CDR3 region has the DNA TGTGCCTGGAGAGAGAGCACAGGGATAAGGGAAAAACTGTTTTTT.

The gene calls are TRBV10-3 and TRBJ2-3, with D unclear. V lost 3 bases, J lost 2 bases, and 6 bases lay in between. The germline V gene has CDR1 ENHRY and CDR2 SYGVKD. The CDR3 extends over 13 amino acids. CDR3 sequence: CAISDLATDTQYF. CDR3 in DNA: TGTGCCATCAGTGATTTAGCCACAGATACGCAGTATTTT.

This chain's CDR3 is CASSQGYLVAGPYNEQFF. The DNA of the CDR3 is TGTGCCAGCAGCCAAGGCTATTTGGTGGCGGGACCCTACAATGAGCAGTTCTTC. V is TRBV14 and J is TRBJ2-1, with D perhaps matching TRBD2 (6 bases). Germline V CDR1 and CDR2: SGHDN, FVKESK. Between the trimmed V and J ends, which lost 1 base and 2 bases, there was a span of 18 bases. There are 18 residues in the CDR3.

This chain uses TRBV5-1 with TRBJ2-5, with a possible D match to TRBD1 (6 bases). Germline V lookup: CDR1 SGHRS, CDR2 YFSETQ. Trimming left V 2 bases short and J 5 bases short, with 13 bases between. The CDR3 runs to 14 residues. This CDR3 reads CASSFVGARETQYF. As DNA, the CDR3 is TGCGCCAGCAGCTTTGTGGGGGCACGGGAGACCCAGTACTTC.